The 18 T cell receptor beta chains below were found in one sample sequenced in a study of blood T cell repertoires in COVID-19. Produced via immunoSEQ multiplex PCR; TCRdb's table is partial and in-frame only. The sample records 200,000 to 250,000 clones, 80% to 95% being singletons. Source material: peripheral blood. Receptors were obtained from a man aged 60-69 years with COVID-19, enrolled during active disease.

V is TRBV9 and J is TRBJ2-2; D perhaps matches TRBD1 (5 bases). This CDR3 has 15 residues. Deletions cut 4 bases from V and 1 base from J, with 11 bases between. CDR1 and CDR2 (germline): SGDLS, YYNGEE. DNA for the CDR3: TGTGCCAGCAGCACCCTAGGACAGAACACCGGGGAGCTGTTTTTT. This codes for CASSTLGQNTGELFF.

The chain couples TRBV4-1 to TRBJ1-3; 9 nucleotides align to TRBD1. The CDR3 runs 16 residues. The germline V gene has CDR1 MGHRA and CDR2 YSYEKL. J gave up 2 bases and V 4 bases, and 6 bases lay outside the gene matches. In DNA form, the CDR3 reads TGCGCCAGCAGCCTTTGGGACAGGGTAACTGGAAACACCATATATTTT. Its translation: CASSLWDRVTGNTIYF.

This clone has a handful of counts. In DNA, the CDR3 is TGTGCCAGCAGCGTAGAGCAGGGGGTGGGCACTGAAGCTTTCTTT. As protein: CASSVEQGVGTEAFF. The V call is TRBV9, the J call TRBJ1-1, with 7 positions matching TRBD1. This CDR3 contains 15 residues. Trimming removed 0 bases from V and 4 bases from J; junction bases left unmatched: 6. From germline, CDR1 is SGDLS and CDR2 YYNGEE.

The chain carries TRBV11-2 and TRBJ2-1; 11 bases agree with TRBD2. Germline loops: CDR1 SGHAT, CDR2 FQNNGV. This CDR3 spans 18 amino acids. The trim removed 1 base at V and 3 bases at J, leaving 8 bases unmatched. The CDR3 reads CASSLGKASGGYYNEQFF. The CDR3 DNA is TGTGCCAGCAGCTTAGGGAAGGCTAGCGGGGGGTACTACAATGAGCAGTTCTTC.

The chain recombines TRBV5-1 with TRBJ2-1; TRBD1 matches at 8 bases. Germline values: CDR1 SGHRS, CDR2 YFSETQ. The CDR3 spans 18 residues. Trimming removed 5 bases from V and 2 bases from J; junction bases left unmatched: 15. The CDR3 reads CASSSTGARDKTYNEQFF. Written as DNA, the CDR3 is TGCGCCAGCAGTTCGACAGGGGCGAGGGATAAAACCTACAATGAGCAGTTCTTC.

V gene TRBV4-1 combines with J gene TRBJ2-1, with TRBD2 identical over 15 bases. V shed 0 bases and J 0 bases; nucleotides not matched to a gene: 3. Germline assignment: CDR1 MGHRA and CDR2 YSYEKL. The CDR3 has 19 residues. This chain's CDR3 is CASSQEGTSGGSSYNEQFF. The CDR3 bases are TGCGCCAGCAGCCAAGAAGGGACTAGCGGGGGGAGCTCCTACAATGAGCAGTTCTTC.

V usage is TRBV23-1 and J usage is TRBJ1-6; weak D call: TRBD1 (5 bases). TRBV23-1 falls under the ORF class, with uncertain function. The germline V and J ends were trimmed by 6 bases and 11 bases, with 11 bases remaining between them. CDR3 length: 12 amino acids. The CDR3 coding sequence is TGCGCCAGCAGCCGAAGGGGCGCACCCCTCCACTTT. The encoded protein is CASSRRGAPLHF.

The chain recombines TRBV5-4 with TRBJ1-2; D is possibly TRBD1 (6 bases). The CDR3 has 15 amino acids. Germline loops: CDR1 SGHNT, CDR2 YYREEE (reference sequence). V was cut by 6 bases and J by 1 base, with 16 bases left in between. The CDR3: CASKTLQGFNYGYTF. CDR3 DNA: TGTGCCAGCAAAACCTTACAGGGCTTTAACTATGGCTACACCTTC.

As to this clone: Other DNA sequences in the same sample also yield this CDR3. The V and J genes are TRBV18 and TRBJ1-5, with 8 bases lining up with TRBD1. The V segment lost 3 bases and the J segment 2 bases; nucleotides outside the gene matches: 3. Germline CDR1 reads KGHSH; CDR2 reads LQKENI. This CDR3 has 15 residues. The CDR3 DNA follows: TGTGCCAGCTCACCTACAGGGGGTGGCAATCAGCCCCAGCATTTT. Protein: CASSPTGGGNQPQHF.

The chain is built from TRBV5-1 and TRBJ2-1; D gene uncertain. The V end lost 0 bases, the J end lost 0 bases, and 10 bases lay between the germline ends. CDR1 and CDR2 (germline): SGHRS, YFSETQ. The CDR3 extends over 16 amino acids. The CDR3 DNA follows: TGCGCCAGCAGCTTGGTAGGCGGCAGCTCCTACAATGAGCAGTTCTTC. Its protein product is CASSLVGGSSYNEQFF.

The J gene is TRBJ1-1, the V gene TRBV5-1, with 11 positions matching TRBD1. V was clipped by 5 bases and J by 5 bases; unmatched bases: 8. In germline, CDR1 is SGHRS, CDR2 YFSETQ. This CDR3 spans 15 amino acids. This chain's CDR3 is CASSYRTGGLTEAFF. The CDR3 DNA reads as TGCGCCAGCAGTTATCGGACAGGGGGCTTAACTGAAGCTTTCTTT.

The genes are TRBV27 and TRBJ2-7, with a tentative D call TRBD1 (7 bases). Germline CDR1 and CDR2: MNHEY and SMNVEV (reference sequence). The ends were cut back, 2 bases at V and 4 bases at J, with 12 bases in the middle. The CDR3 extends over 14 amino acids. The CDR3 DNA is TGTGCCAGCAGTTTAAGGCAGGGGGGTTACGAGCAGTACTTC. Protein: CASSLRQGGYEQYF.

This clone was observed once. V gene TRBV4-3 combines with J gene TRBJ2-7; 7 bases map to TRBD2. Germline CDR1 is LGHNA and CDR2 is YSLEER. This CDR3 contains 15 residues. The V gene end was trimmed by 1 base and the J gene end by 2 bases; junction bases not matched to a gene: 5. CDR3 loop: CASSQARLAAYEQYF. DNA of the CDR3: TGCGCCAGCAGCCAAGCCCGACTAGCAGCCTACGAGCAGTACTTC.

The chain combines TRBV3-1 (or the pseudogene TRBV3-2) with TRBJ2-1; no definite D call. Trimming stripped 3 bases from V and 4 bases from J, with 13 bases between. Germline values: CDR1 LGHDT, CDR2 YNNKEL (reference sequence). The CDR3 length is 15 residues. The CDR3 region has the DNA TGTGCCAGCAGCCATAGTGCAACTTTGTACAATGAGCAGTTCTTC. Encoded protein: CASSHSATLYNEQFF.

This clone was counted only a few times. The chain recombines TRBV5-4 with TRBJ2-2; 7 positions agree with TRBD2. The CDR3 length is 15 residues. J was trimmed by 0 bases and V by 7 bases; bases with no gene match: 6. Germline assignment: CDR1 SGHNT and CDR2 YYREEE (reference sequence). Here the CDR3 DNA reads TGTGCCAGCGCTATAGCGGGCACGAACACCGGGGAGCTGTTTTTT. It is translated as CASAIAGTNTGELFF.

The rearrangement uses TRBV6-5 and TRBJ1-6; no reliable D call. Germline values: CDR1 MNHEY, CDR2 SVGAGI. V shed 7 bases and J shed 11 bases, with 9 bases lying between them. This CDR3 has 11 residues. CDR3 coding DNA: TGTGCCAGCAATAATATTCCACCCCTCCACTTT. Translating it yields CASNNIPPLHF.

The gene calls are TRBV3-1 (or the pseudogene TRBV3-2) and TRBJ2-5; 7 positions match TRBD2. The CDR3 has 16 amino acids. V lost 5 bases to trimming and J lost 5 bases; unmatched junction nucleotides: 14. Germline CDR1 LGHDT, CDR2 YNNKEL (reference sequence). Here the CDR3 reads CASSNPPRGGIETQYF. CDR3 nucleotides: TGTGCCAGCAGCAACCCCCCTCGCGGGGGAATCGAGACCCAGTACTTC.

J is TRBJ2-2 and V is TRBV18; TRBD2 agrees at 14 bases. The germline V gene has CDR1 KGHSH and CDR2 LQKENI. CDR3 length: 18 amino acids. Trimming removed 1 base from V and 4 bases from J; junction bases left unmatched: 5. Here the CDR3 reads CASSPRGLAGAATGELFF. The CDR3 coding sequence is TGTGCCAGCTCACCACGGGGACTAGCGGGAGCGGCCACCGGGGAGCTGTTTTTT.